The 13 T cell receptor beta chains presented below share a single source sample, sequenced in a study of OX40 agonist ivuxolimab in advanced cancers. Sequenced by immunoSEQ multiplex PCR; TCRdb stores in-frame clones only, minus some. The data show around 39,000 clones, more than 75% seen once. The sample consisted of CD4+ or CD8+ T cells sorted from blood, taken in a trial of the OX40 agonist ivuxolimab. These receptors all come from an adult with an advanced solid tumor such as melanoma, head and neck, liver or kidney cancer.

This clone turned up a few times. This rearrangement joins TRBV7-9 to TRBJ1-2, with D tentatively TRBD1 (6 bases). In germline, CDR1 is SEHNR, CDR2 FQNEAQ (reference sequence). V was pared by 4 bases and J by 4 bases, with 16 bases between. This CDR3 comprises 15 residues. CDR3 in amino acids: CASSSRGQTPYGYTF. The DNA of the CDR3 is TGTGCCAGCAGCTCCCGGGGGCAGACTCCCTATGGCTACACCTTC.

A few counts support this clone. This chain connects TRBV7-9 to TRBJ2-7; TRBD1 aligns across 8 bases. The CDR3 is made up of 14 amino acids. The V gene's germline CDR1 is SEHNR and CDR2 FQNEAQ (reference sequence). After removal of 5 bases from V and 5 bases from J, the junction contained 8 bases not matched to a gene. CDR3 sequence reads: CASSLSQGAHEQYF. The CDR3 DNA is TGTGCCAGCAGCCTTAGCCAGGGGGCCCACGAGCAGTACTTC. Full variable domain (outside the CDR3, taken from reference TRBV7-9 and TRBJ2-7): DTGVSQNPRHKITKRGQNVTFRCDPISEHNRLYWYRQTLGQGPEFLTYFQNEAQLEKSRLLSDRFSAERPKGSFSTLEIQRTEQGDSAMYLCASSLSQGAHEQYFGPGTRLTVT.

The chain combines TRBV30 with TRBJ2-5; 7 bases line up with TRBD2. Looked up from germline, CDR1 is GTSNPN and CDR2 is SVGIG (reference sequence). J gave up 1 base and V 5 bases, and 7 bases lay outside the gene matches. The CDR3 covers 14 residues. The DNA for the CDR3 is TGTGCCTGGGGGCGCGGGAGAGTCCAAGAGACCCAGTACTTC. Translating gives CAWGRGRVQETQYF.

This clone was counted a few times. The V gene is TRBV5-4, the J gene TRBJ2-7; D uncertain. Germline V gene data show CDR1 as SGHNT and CDR2 as YYREEE (reference sequence). The V and J ends lost 0 bases and 5 bases respectively, with 12 bases between them. CDR3 length: 14 residues. In DNA, the CDR3 is TGTGCCAGCAGCTTGGTGTCCAAACCCAACGAGCAGTACTTC. Its translation: CASSLVSKPNEQYF. The full variable domain, rest sourced from reference TRBV5-4 and TRBJ2-7, is ETGVTQSPTHLIKTRGQQVTLRCSSQSGHNTVSWYQQALGQGPQFIFQYYREEENGRGNFPPRFSGLQFPNYSSELNVNALELDDSALYLCASSLVSKPNEQYFGPGTRLTVT.

The J gene is TRBJ2-7, the V gene TRBV5-1; no firm D call. CDR3 size: 13 residues. V was pared by 0 bases and J by 5 bases, with 9 bases between. Per the germline V gene, CDR1 is SGHRS and CDR2 is YFSETQ. The CDR3 region has the DNA TGCGCCAGCAGCTTGGATGTGGGGAACGAGCAGTACTTC. Protein sequence: CASSLDVGNEQYF.

A single count supports this clone. The chain couples TRBV6-5 to TRBJ2-1; 11 nucleotides line up with TRBD2. Germline V lookup: CDR1 MNHEY, CDR2 SVGAGI. The ends lost 4 bases at V and 8 bases at J; junction bases unmatched: 7. This CDR3 has 15 amino acids. CDR3 in DNA: TGTGCCAGCAGTTCTACTAGCGGGAGTCGTCATGAGCAGTTCTTC. This translates into CASSSTSGSRHEQFF.

J is TRBJ2-7 and V is TRBV5-1; D is undetermined. Trimming pared 4 bases from V and 3 bases from J, leaving 5 bases between. The V gene's germline CDR1 is SGHRS and CDR2 YFSETQ. CDR3 size: 11 residues. The CDR3: CASSRNYEQYF. The CDR3 nucleotides are TGCGCCAGCAGCCGCAACTACGAGCAGTACTTC.

This chain connects TRBV29-1 to TRBJ2-2, with 12 bases matching TRBD2. Germline V CDR1 and CDR2: SQVTM, ANQGSEA. V was clipped by 6 bases and J by 7 bases; unmatched bases: 9. The CDR3 is 15 amino acids. CDR3 amino acids: CSVETSGRGFGELFF. The CDR3 nucleotides are TGCAGCGTGGAGACTAGCGGGAGAGGATTCGGGGAGCTGTTTTTT.

The V gene is TRBV4-2, the J gene TRBJ2-3; TRBD2 agrees at 11 bases. This CDR3 contains 17 residues. Germline CDR1 LGHNA, CDR2 YNFKEQ. V lost 5 bases, J lost 4 bases, and 11 bases stayed unmatched. CDR3 DNA sequence: TGTGCCAGCAGCTTGGGGGTGACTAGCGGGAACGCAGATACGCAGTATTTT. This sequence encodes CASSLGVTSGNADTQYF.

The chain has TRBV11-2 and TRBJ2-1, with a tentative D call TRBD2 (6 bases). CDR3 length equals 15 residues. Deletions cut 3 bases from V and 4 bases from J, with 13 bases between. The germline CDR1 and CDR2 sequences are SGHAT and FQNNGV. CDR3 protein: CASSLGSGPYNEQFF. The CDR3 nucleotides read TGTGCCAGCAGCTTGGGTAGCGGACCTTACAATGAGCAGTTCTTC.

The chain joins TRBV4-2 to TRBJ1-2, with D hard to call. With 1 base removed from V and 0 bases from J, the gap between germline ends came to 12 bases. Germline CDR1 LGHNA, CDR2 YNFKEQ. This CDR3 is 16 amino acids long. CDR3 bases: TGTGCCAGCAGCCAAGCTATCGCAGCCGCTAACTATGGCTACACCTTC. Its protein is CASSQAIAAANYGYTF.

This chain uses TRBV28 with TRBJ1-3; D unresolved. Germline V gene sequence: CDR1 MDHEN, CDR2 SYDVKM. Trimming removed 4 bases from V and 7 bases from J, with 8 bases in between. This CDR3 has 12 residues. The CDR3, as DNA: TGTGCCAGCAGTTCTCCGTGGAACACCATATATTTT. Protein product: CASSSPWNTIYF. Variable domain in full (rest from reference TRBV28 and TRBJ1-3): DVKVTQSSRYLVKRTGEKVFLECVQDMDHENMFWYRQDPGLGLRLIYFSYDVKMKEKGDIPEGYSVSREKKERFSLILESASTNQTSMYLCASSSPWNTIYFGEGSWLTVV.

The V and J genes are TRBV6-5 and TRBJ1-5; TRBD1 matches at 8 bases. Per the germline V gene, CDR1 is MNHEY and CDR2 is SVGAGI. CDR3 length: 15 residues. Trimming took 6 bases from V and 3 from J; bases not matched to a gene: 7. The CDR3 loop is CASRTGTGLNQPQHF. In DNA form, the CDR3 reads TGTGCCAGCAGAACCGGGACAGGCCTCAATCAGCCCCAGCATTTT.